One sample yielded the 3 T cell receptor beta chains listed below, sequenced in a study of T cells in Graves' hyperthyroidism and ophthalmopathy. Regions amplified from RNA transcripts were the TCR beta CDR3 regions. With the HTBI primer set, the TCR CDR3 went through a first round of RT-PCR. Via MiXCR, TCRdb re-called the multiplex PCR reads, giving one row per CDR3 protein. The sample consists of about 290,000 distinct CDR3 sequences, roughly 18% of them appearing once. Material: blood. Source of these receptors: a man in his forties or fifties with Graves' ophthalmopathy.

The gene calls are TRBV19 and TRBJ1-1; TRBD1 might be the D (5 bases). The ends were cut back, 10 bases at V and 1 base at J, with 16 bases in the middle. Germline V lookup: CDR1 LNHDA, CDR2 SQIVND (reference sequence). This CDR3 contains 14 residues. The CDR3 DNA follows: TGTGCCACCCTAACCAGGGCCCCGAACACTGAAGCTTTCTTT. Amino acid sequence: CATLTRAPNTEAFF.

The genes are TRBV29-1 and TRBJ2-3; no firm D call. The germline V gene encodes CDR1 SQVTM and CDR2 ANQGSEA. The germline V and J ends were trimmed by 5 bases and 5 bases, with 14 bases remaining between them. The CDR3 covers 13 residues. In DNA form, the CDR3 reads TGCAGCGTTTGGGCCGTAGTGGGAGATACGCAGTATTTT. Protein sequence: CSVWAVVGDTQYF.

There are many counts of this clonotype. The chain has TRBV3-1 and TRBJ1-5, with D unclear. Germline V gene sequence: CDR1 LGHDT, CDR2 YNNKEL (reference sequence). The CDR3 contains 15 residues. V dropped 2 bases and J dropped 0 bases, with 8 bases sitting between them. CDR3 nucleotide sequence: TGTGCCAGCAGCCAAACCGGAGTTAGCAATCAGCCCCAGCATTTT. As protein: CASSQTGVSNQPQHF. The full variable domain, completed using reference TRBV3-1 and TRBJ1-5, is DTAVSQTPKYLVTQMGNDKSIKCEQNLGHDTMYWYKQDSKKFLKIMFSYNNKELIINETVPNRFSPKSPDKAHLNLHINSLELGDSAVYFCASSQTGVSNQPQHFGDGTRLSIL.